This TCR beta chain appears in the sequencing data of a study of T cell repertoires in cytomegalovirus infection. Looking at the study overall: Public TCR beta signatures were indicative of both CMV infection and a matching HLA type.

The germline V gene encodes CDR1 LNHNV and CDR2 YYDKDF (reference sequence). This CDR3 region has 13 residues. V lost 8 bases to trimming and J lost 1 base, with 11 bases between them. General observations from the study: What dominated the ex vivo response were HLA-C-restricted CMV-specific TCR beta clonotypes.

MiXCR, run by TCRdb on the reads, gives a single entry per CDR3 protein. Of around 740,000 distinct CDR3 sequences in the sample, under 40% were seen once. Worth noting for this clonotype: Its cognate antigen is unknown.

Sequenced material: PBMCs. The TCR comes from a human donor in good health (CMV status not recorded). Some clones in this sample may be carry-over from other donors' samples. The chain combines TRBV15 with TRBJ1-1; D uncertain. CDR3 DNA sequence: TGTGCCACCTCGGTCGGGCGGAACACTGAAGCTTTCTTT. It yields the protein CATSVGRNTEAFF.